This T cell receptor (beta chain) stems from a study of response to subunit inactivated influenza vaccine. Points from the study as a whole: The authors proposed limited new T cell recruitment per seasonal influenza vaccination.

This clonotype has a handful of counts. Its target is unknown. TCRdb fed the RT-PCR reads into MiXCR, producing one record per CDR3 protein. Among hundreds of thousands of distinct CDR3 sequences listed, roughly 20% were seen once. The V end lost 1 base, the J end lost 5 bases, and 11 bases lay between the germline ends. The CDR3 covers 15 residues. CDR1 MGHDK and CDR2 SYGVNS come from the germline V gene. The clonotype was recovered from a man aged 50 to 59 who received an inactivated influenza vaccine. This rearrangement joins TRBV25-1 to TRBJ1-4, with unresolved D. The input for sequencing was PBMCs from blood, taken less than 6 days after vaccination. CDR3 DNA: TGTGCCAGCAGTGAATCGGGCCCCCAAAATGAAAAACTGTTTTTT. This codes for CASSESGPQNEKLFF.